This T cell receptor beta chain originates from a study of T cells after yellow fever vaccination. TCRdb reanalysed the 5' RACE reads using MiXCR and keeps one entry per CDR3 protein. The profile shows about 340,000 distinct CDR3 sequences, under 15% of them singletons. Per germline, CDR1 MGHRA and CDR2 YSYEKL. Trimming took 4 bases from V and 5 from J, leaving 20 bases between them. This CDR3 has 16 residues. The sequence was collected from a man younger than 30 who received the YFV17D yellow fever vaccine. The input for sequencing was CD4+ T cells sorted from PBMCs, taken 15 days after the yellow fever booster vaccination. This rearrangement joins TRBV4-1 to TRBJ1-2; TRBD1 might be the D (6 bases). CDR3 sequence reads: CASSPTGAGEGYGYTF. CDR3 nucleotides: TGCGCCAGCAGCCCAACCGGGGCAGGGGAGGGGTATGGCTACACCTTC.